These 10 T cell receptor beta chains came from one sample sequenced in a study of OX40 agonist ivuxolimab in advanced cancers. Only in-frame clones appear in the TCRdb table, and some are missing; sequencing was by immunoSEQ multiplex PCR. In the table there are roughly 23,000 clones, 88% of which are singletons. This specimen consisted of CD4+ or CD8+ T cells sorted from blood, obtained in a trial of the OX40 agonist ivuxolimab. The receptors here all came from an adult with an advanced solid tumor such as melanoma, head and neck, liver or kidney cancer.

The gene calls are TRBV27 and TRBJ2-3; 11 nucleotides line up with TRBD2. Germline V CDR1 and CDR2: MNHEY, SMNVEV (reference sequence). The trim removed 3 bases at V and 7 bases at J, leaving 6 bases unmatched. The CDR3 loop spans 15 amino acids. CDR3 in DNA: TGTGCCAGCAGTTTCGGAACTAGCGGGAGTAATACGCAGTATTTT. Translation gives CASSFGTSGSNTQYF.

This clone appeared once. V and J are TRBV5-8 and TRBJ2-1; TRBD2 might be the D (8 bases). Looked up from germline, CDR1 is SGHTS and CDR2 is YDEGEE. V shed 2 bases and J shed 8 bases, with 23 bases lying between them. The CDR3 spans 17 residues. The CDR3 sequence: CASSFTGVGGTSDEQFF. The DNA of the CDR3 is TGTGCCAGCAGCTTTACAGGGGTTGGGGGGACTAGTGATGAGCAGTTCTTC.

The rearrangement links TRBV7-2 to TRBJ2-3; tentatively, D is TRBD2 (6 bases). This CDR3 has 17 amino acids. V gave up 1 base and J gave up 4 bases, with 18 bases separating them. Germline V CDR1 and CDR2: SGHTA, FQGNSA. The CDR3 DNA sequence: TGTGCCAGCAGCTTAGTCGGGAGCACGTTTAGGGCAGATACGCAGTATTTT. Its protein product is CASSLVGSTFRADTQYF.

The genes are TRBV29-1 and TRBJ1-2; 8 nucleotides agree with TRBD1. The CDR3 contains 15 residues. V shed 4 bases and J 2 bases; nucleotides not matched to a gene: 9. Germline V CDR1 and CDR2: SQVTM, ANQGSEA. In nucleotides, the CDR3 is TGCAGCGTTGGGGACCCAGGGGGCTCCAACTATGGCTACACCTTC. This sequence encodes CSVGDPGGSNYGYTF.

The J gene is TRBJ2-5, the V gene TRBV19; either TRBD1 or TRBD2 may supply D (6 bases each). CDR1 and CDR2 (germline): LNHDA, SQIVND (reference sequence). This CDR3 contains 13 residues. The germline V and J ends were trimmed by 5 bases and 5 bases, with 12 bases remaining between them. CDR3 region: CASSRERGETQYF. Here the CDR3 DNA reads TGTGCCAGTAGTCGGGAGAGGGGGGAGACCCAGTACTTC.

This clone was recorded only once. J is TRBJ2-7 and V is TRBV6-1, with 10 bases matching TRBD1. The CDR3 is 13 amino acids. V gave up 6 bases and J gave up 4 bases; unmatched junction bases: 3. Germline values: CDR1 MNHNS, CDR2 SASEGT. DNA of the CDR3: TGTGCCAGCAGATGGACAGGGGGTTACGAGCAGTACTTC. This translates into CASRWTGGYEQYF.

This clone appeared a few times. This chain uses TRBV27 with TRBJ1-1; 9 bases are shared with TRBD1. The CDR3 runs 14 residues. Trimming removed 5 bases from V and 7 bases from J; junction bases left unmatched: 8. Germline CDR1 is MNHEY and CDR2 is SMNVEV (reference sequence). CDR3 in amino acids: CASSRTGQGGEAFF. The DNA of the CDR3 is TGTGCCAGCAGTAGAACGGGACAGGGAGGTGAAGCTTTCTTT.

J is TRBJ1-1 and V is TRBV9, with 7 positions matching TRBD1. CDR3 length: 15 residues. V lost 0 bases to trimming and J lost 5 bases; unmatched junction nucleotides: 7. Germline V gene lookup returns CDR1 SGDLS and CDR2 YYNGEE. As DNA, the CDR3 is TGTGCCAGCAGCGTAGAAGGGGGCGGAGGTACTGAAGCTTTCTTT. Translated: CASSVEGGGGTEAFF.

CDR3 nucleotide sequence: TGTGCCAGCAGTGGGACTGCGGCCGTGCTCTCTGGGGCCAACGTCCTGACTTTC. Translating gives CASSGTAAVLSGANVLTF. J is TRBJ2-6 and V is TRBV6-4, with a tentative D call TRBD2 (5 bases). The CDR3 loop spans 18 amino acids. Trimming removed 4 bases from V and 0 bases from J, with 16 bases in between. Germline CDR1 is MRHNA and CDR2 is SNTAGT.

The V and J genes are TRBV6-5 and TRBJ2-7; TRBD2 aligns across 13 bases. The CDR3 sequence is 16 residues long. J was trimmed by 3 bases and V by 0 bases; bases with no gene match: 2. Germline CDR1 reads MNHEY; CDR2 reads SVGAGI. The CDR3 loop reads CASSYSRTSGSYEQYF. The CDR3 coding sequence is TGTGCCAGCAGTTACTCGCGGACTAGCGGGAGCTACGAGCAGTACTTC.